These 22 T cell receptor beta chains were sequenced from one sample in a study of T-cell memory formation after mild COVID-19. TCRdb redid the calling of the 5' RACE reads with MiXCR, one entry per CDR3 protein. The sample shows around 440,000 distinct CDR3 sequences, 15% to 20% of them seen only once. The sample comprised PBMCs or a T cell subset sorted from them (not recorded which). These receptor sequences come from an adult woman who had mild COVID-19 (a few samples of this study predate the infection). Cell type and time point are not known.

The V gene is TRBV7-8, the J gene TRBJ2-3; D remains ambiguous. The V gene lost 1 base and the J gene lost 2 bases, with 10 bases spanning the gap. The germline CDR1 and CDR2 sequences are SGHVS and FQNEAQ. This CDR3 is built from 15 residues. CDR3 sequence (DNA): TGTGCCAGCAGCTTAGGGGTCAGTTTCACAGATACGCAGTATTTT. This sequence encodes CASSLGVSFTDTQYF. The full variable domain, its missing parts supplied by reference TRBV7-8 and TRBJ2-3, is GAGVSQSPRYKVAKRGQDVALRCDPISGHVSLFWYQQALGQGPEFLTYFQNEAQLDKSGLPSDRFFAERPEGSVSTLKIQRTQQEDSAVYLCASSLGVSFTDTQYFGPGTRLTVL.

The chain uses TRBV20-1 and TRBJ2-3, with D possibly being TRBD1 (6 bases). The V end lost 6 bases, the J end lost 2 bases, and 18 bases lay between the germline ends. This CDR3 region has 15 residues. Germline V gene data show CDR1 as DFQATT and CDR2 as SNEGSKA (reference sequence). CDR3 amino acids: CSAPLGAQATDTQYF. CDR3 bases: TGCAGTGCCCCGCTGGGGGCCCAGGCCACAGATACGCAGTATTTT.

The J gene is TRBJ2-1, the V gene TRBV5-1, with 11 positions matching TRBD2. Trimming at V came to 2 bases and at J to 6 bases, leaving 4 bases not matched to a gene. Germline V gives CDR1 SGHRS, CDR2 YFSETQ. The CDR3 is 15 residues long. CDR3 DNA sequence: TGCGCCAGCAGCTTAAGACTAGCGGGGAGCAATGAGCAGTTCTTC. Amino acids: CASSLRLAGSNEQFF.

The rearrangement uses TRBV7-9 and TRBJ2-3; 7 bases are a match to TRBD2. CDR3 size: 14 residues. The junction had 4 bases not matched to a gene; V was cut back by 3 bases and J by 4 bases. CDR1 SEHNR and CDR2 FQNEAQ come from the germline V gene (reference sequence). The CDR3 loop is CASSFIAGADTQYF. For the CDR3, the DNA is TGTGCCAGCAGCTTCATTGCGGGAGCAGATACGCAGTATTTT.

Only a few counts were recorded for this clonotype. V usage is TRBV15 and J usage is TRBJ2-5; 7 positions match TRBD1. V lost 1 base, J lost 2 bases, and 4 bases stayed unmatched. CDR3 length: 15 amino acids. The germline CDR1 and CDR2 sequences are LNHNV and YYDKDF (reference sequence). CDR3 sequence reads: CATSRVVGQQETQYF. CDR3 DNA: TGTGCCACCAGCAGAGTAGTGGGACAGCAAGAGACCCAGTACTTC.

The CDR3 region has the DNA TGTGCCAGCAGCGTAGCTGCAACGGGGGCTACCGAGCAGTACTTC. This sequence encodes CASSVAATGATEQYF. V usage is TRBV9 and J usage is TRBJ2-7; D might be TRBD1 or TRBD2, each matching 6 bases. V dropped 0 bases and J dropped 6 bases, with 16 bases sitting between them. Per the germline V gene, CDR1 is SGDLS and CDR2 is YYNGEE. CDR3 length: 15 residues.

On this clonotype: The junction differs from germline at one of its ends, possibly a read error. The chain employs TRBV6-1 and TRBJ2-1; 7 nucleotides match TRBD2. Germline CDR1 MNHNS, CDR2 SASEGT. CDR3 length: 16 amino acids. CDR3 in DNA: TGTGCCAGCAGTGAAGCGCACGAGACAGTAGCGGGCATCTCACTCTTC. Translating gives CASSEAHETVAGISLF.

This clonotype was seen a few times. The rearrangement joins TRBV5-6 to TRBJ1-3; D remains unclear. The CDR3 sequence is 14 residues long. CDR1 is SGHDT and CDR2 is YYEEEE in the germline V gene. V lost 9 bases and J 0 bases, leaving 13 bases between the germline ends. In nucleotides, the CDR3 is TGTGCCACCATGCTACTGGGCTCTGGAAACACCATATATTTT. Its protein is CATMLLGSGNTIYF.

With regard to this clonotype: An end of the junction differs from the germline gene, which may be a read error. The chain links TRBV6-2 or TRBV6-3 to TRBJ2-3, with TRBD2 identical over 9 bases. The CDR3 contains 16 residues. The germline V gene encodes CDR1 MNHEY and CDR2 SVGEGT. CDR3 residues: CASRPPGLAWGDTHYF. DNA of the CDR3: TGTGCCAGCAGACCCCCGGGACTAGCTTGGGGAGATACGCATTATTTT.

In DNA, the CDR3 is TGCAGTGCTAGATTCGTGGAGGGAAGCTACTACGAGCAGTACTTC. Translation: CSARFVEGSYYEQYF. This sequence joins TRBV20-1 and TRBJ2-7; D perhaps matches TRBD2 (6 bases). The CDR3 runs to 15 residues. V lost 2 bases and J 3 bases, leaving 17 bases between the germline ends. Germline-derived CDR1 and CDR2 are DFQATT and SNEGSKA (reference sequence).

This clonotype was seen repeatedly, ten times or more. This rearrangement joins TRBV12-3 or TRBV12-4 to TRBJ2-3, with 9 nucleotides matching TRBD2. The CDR3 runs 16 residues. The ends lost 3 bases at V and 1 base at J; junction bases unmatched: 5. In DNA, the CDR3 is TGTGCCAGCAGTTTCGTAGCGGGAGAACGCACAGATACGCAGTATTTT. Residues: CASSFVAGERTDTQYF.

This clonotype has a handful of counts. The chain couples TRBV6-6 to TRBJ1-1, with 11 bases lining up with TRBD1. Per germline, CDR1 MNHNY and CDR2 SVGAGI (reference sequence). J gave up 7 bases and V 1 base, and 2 bases lay outside the gene matches. The CDR3 sequence is 14 residues long. For the CDR3, the DNA is TGTGCCAGCAGTTACTTTGGGACAGGGGGTGAAGCTTTCTTT. It yields the protein CASSYFGTGGEAFF.

This clonotype was found a few times. The chain is built from TRBV5-1 and TRBJ1-2; D gene uncertain. The CDR3 sequence is 14 residues long. Trimming took 2 bases from V and 3 from J, leaving 11 bases between them. CDR1 is SGHRS, CDR2 YFSETQ, per germline. CDR3 amino acids: CASSLGLTYYGYTF. The CDR3 nucleotides are TGCGCCAGCAGCTTAGGGCTGACCTACTATGGCTACACCTTC.

The V and J genes are TRBV5-6 and TRBJ2-7; tentatively, D is TRBD1 (5 bases). Germline CDR1 SGHDT, CDR2 YYEEEE. The CDR3 is 13 residues long. With 2 bases removed from V and 4 bases from J, the gap between germline ends came to 10 bases. CDR3 residues: CASSFVGDYEQYF. The CDR3 DNA reads TGTGCCAGCAGCTTTGTAGGGGATTACGAGCAGTACTTC.

This clonotype was recorded once. At one end, the junction sequence differs from germline, possibly due to a read error. This chain joins TRBV2 and TRBJ2-7, with 12 bases aligning to TRBD2. The CDR3 is 16 residues long. CDR1 SNHLY and CDR2 FYNNEI come from the germline V gene. The CDR3 DNA reads TGTGTCAGCACCGGGCCGGGACTAGCGGGTTATAAGGAGCAGTACTTC. Protein product: CVSTGPGLAGYKEQYF.

Only a few counts were recorded for this clonotype. A read error may produce the germline difference seen at one junction end. The V gene is TRBV7-9, the J gene TRBJ2-1; D call uncertain. Germline-derived CDR1 and CDR2 are SEHNR and FQNEAQ (reference sequence). This CDR3 is built from 15 residues. Here the CDR3 reads CSSSQMGYGTDEQFF. The CDR3 DNA sequence: TGTTCCAGCAGTCAGATGGGCTACGGCACGGATGAGCAGTTCTTC.

The chain combines TRBV18 with TRBJ1-2; no reliable D call. The CDR3 runs 15 residues. The V end lost 0 bases, the J end lost 6 bases, and 14 bases lay between the germline ends. CDR1 is KGHSH and CDR2 is LQKENI in the germline V gene. The CDR3 is CASSPPLYERNGYTF. The DNA of the CDR3 is TGTGCCAGCTCACCACCTCTGTATGAGAGGAATGGCTACACCTTC.

The chain is built from TRBV5-1 and TRBJ1-2; a possible D gene is TRBD1 (5 bases). Trimming left V 3 bases short and J 8 bases short, with 20 bases between. The CDR3 length is 15 residues. CDR1 and CDR2 from the germline V gene are SGHRS and YFSETQ. The CDR3 DNA is TGCGCCAGCAGCTACGATTCCGGGACCTCGCGCGGCTACACCTTC. Translation: CASSYDSGTSRGYTF.

The chain combines TRBV10-3 with TRBJ2-1, with 8 bases that match TRBD1. Per germline, CDR1 ENHRY and CDR2 SYGVKD. Trimming removed 10 bases from V and 8 bases from J; junction bases left unmatched: 10. The CDR3 covers 13 residues. DNA of the CDR3: TGTGCCACCCAGGGGGCGCCTAGCTATGAGCAGTTCTTC. It translates to CATQGAPSYEQFF.

V is TRBV6-1 and J is TRBJ1-1, with D uncertain. Germline V CDR1 and CDR2: MNHNS, SASEGT. V lost 6 bases to trimming and J lost 1 base, with 9 bases between them. This CDR3 has 13 residues. This chain's CDR3 is CASSPGENTEAFF. The CDR3 nucleotides are TGTGCCAGCAGCCCGGGTGAGAACACTGAAGCTTTCTTT.

This chain links TRBV2 with TRBJ2-7, with D possibly TRBD1 on 6 matching bases. Germline loops: CDR1 SNHLY, CDR2 FYNNEI. The ends were cut back, 6 bases at V and 1 base at J, with 16 bases in the middle. The CDR3 length is 15 residues. Here the CDR3 reads CASRQGQTLSYEQYF. CDR3 coding DNA: TGTGCCAGCAGACAAGGACAGACCCTATCCTACGAGCAGTACTTC.

This chain links TRBV5-1 with TRBJ2-7, with TRBD1 as a possible D gene (7 bases). In germline, CDR1 is SGHRS, CDR2 YFSETQ. Trimming shortened V by 3 bases and J by 6 bases, and 13 bases separated the two germline ends. The CDR3 has 13 amino acids. CDR3 region: CASSYRQGGEQYF. The CDR3 DNA reads TGCGCCAGCAGCTATAGACAGGGAGGCGAGCAGTACTTC.